Given below is one T cell receptor beta chain in context. Its antigen is unidentified. A single base is all that separates this from a far larger clone, so a read error is likely. Germline lookup yields CDR1 MNHEY and CDR2 SVGEGT. The CDR3 contains 14 residues. V was pared by 8 bases and J by 5 bases, with 16 bases between. The sample belongs to a study of prognosis after radiotherapy for stage I lung cancer. Study-wide findings and caveats: For the expanded TCR clones, whether they were tumor-specific was not determined.

Two-round multiplex PCR amplified TCR beta CDR3 from genomic DNA. Primers were specific to each TRBV and TRBJ gene in first-round PCR. MiXCR was run by TCRdb on the multiplex PCR reads, yielding one entry per CDR3 protein. Of around 27,000 distinct CDR3 sequences listed, roughly 31% are singletons. The chain employs TRBV6-2 or TRBV6-3 and TRBJ2-1, with D maybe TRBD1 (6 bases). Source: PBMCs, taken before or after stereotactic body radiation therapy (not recorded which). The clonotype comes from a donor aged 50 or older with non-small cell lung cancer. CDR3 bases: TGTGCCAGCCGTAGCGAGGGGGTAAACAATGAGCAGTTCTTC. Translation: CASRSEGVNNEQFF.